A single sample is the source of the 12 T cell receptor beta chains below, sequenced in a study of cytotoxic CD8 clonotypes in ibrutinib-treated CLL. The method was immunoSEQ multiplex PCR; TCRdb's version includes in-frame clones alone and lacks a portion of them. Of about 150,000 clones listed, about 80% are singletons. Sequencing used PBMCs, obtained after 24 months of ibrutinib treatment. Receptors were obtained from a human donor with chronic lymphocytic leukemia.

V usage is TRBV19 and J usage is TRBJ2-7; weak D call: TRBD1 (5 bases). Per the germline V gene, CDR1 is LNHDA and CDR2 is SQIVND (reference sequence). Trimming cost V 0 bases and J 9 bases, with 12 bases left between them. The length of the CDR3 is 13 residues. The CDR3 DNA reads as TGTGCCAGTAGTATAGAGGGGCGCGGCGGGCAGTACTTC. As protein: CASSIEGRGGQYF.

This clone was detected only a few times. The rearrangement joins TRBV19 to TRBJ2-1, with no clear D. Trimming pared 2 bases from V and 3 bases from J, leaving 2 bases between. CDR3 length: 12 amino acids. Germline CDR1 reads LNHDA; CDR2 reads SQIVND (reference sequence). CDR3 sequence (DNA): TGTGCCAGTAGTATAAACTACAATGAGCAGTTCTTC. Amino acids: CASSINYNEQFF. The complete variable domain, with remaining parts taken from reference TRBV19 and TRBJ2-1, reads DGGITQSPKYLFRKEGQNVTLSCEQNLNHDAMYWYRQDPGQGLRLIYYSQIVNDFQKGDIAEGYSVSREKKESFPLTVTSAQKNPTAFYLCASSINYNEQFFGPGTRLTVL.

This clone was recorded only once. The chain employs TRBV28 and TRBJ2-1; 8 bases align to TRBD1. The CDR3 loop spans 13 amino acids. Unmatched junction bases numbered 4, after V lost 10 bases and J lost 2 bases. Germline loops: CDR1 MDHEN, CDR2 SYDVKM. The DNA for the CDR3 is TGTGCCACCGGGGACAGGCCCTACAATGAGCAGTTCTTC. Its protein is CATGDRPYNEQFF.

This clone was seen more than once but under ten times. The chain recombines TRBV6-5 with TRBJ1-3; D gene uncertain. Germline values: CDR1 MNHEY, CDR2 SVGAGI. Trimming took off 7 bases at V and 0 bases at J, with 10 bases between the two ends. The CDR3 has 14 residues. The CDR3, as DNA: TGTGCCAGCATGCGGACCACCTCTGGAAACACCATATATTTT. Its translation is CASMRTTSGNTIYF.

V is TRBV7-2 and J is TRBJ2-3; D not certain. Germline loops: CDR1 SGHTA, CDR2 FQGNSA. This CDR3 spans 14 amino acids. V lost 5 bases, J lost 4 bases, and 13 bases lay in between. CDR3: CASSRESGPDTQYF. The CDR3 DNA is TGTGCCAGCAGCAGGGAATCCGGGCCAGATACGCAGTATTTT.

The V and J genes are TRBV18 and TRBJ1-2; D unclear. V was shortened by 4 bases and J by 5 bases, with 17 bases between the two germline ends. The CDR3 consists of 15 residues. Germline V gene data show CDR1 as KGHSH and CDR2 as LQKENI. The CDR3, as DNA: TGTGCCAGCTCACGCGTCCGGGAAGAAATTTATGGCTACACCTTC. Amino acids: CASSRVREEIYGYTF.

The V and J genes are TRBV30 and TRBJ1-1, with 7 bases lining up with TRBD1. Unmatched junction bases numbered 5, after V lost 2 bases and J lost 5 bases. The CDR3 runs 13 residues. Germline V CDR1 and CDR2: GTSNPN, SVGIG (reference sequence). The CDR3 coding sequence is TGTGCCTGGAGTACCACAGGGGAAACTGAAGCTTTCTTT. Protein sequence: CAWSTTGETEAFF.

The chain is built from TRBV9 and TRBJ1-1; TRBD1 is a possible D gene (5 bases). CDR3 length equals 14 residues. Germline lookup yields CDR1 SGDLS and CDR2 YYNGEE. Trimming took 4 bases from V and 4 from J, leaving 14 bases between them. For the CDR3, the DNA is TGTGCCAGCAGCCCATCCCTGGGGGTCACTGAAGCTTTCTTT. Its protein is CASSPSLGVTEAFF. Full variable domain (remainder filled in from reference TRBV9 and TRBJ1-1): DSGVTQTPKHLITATGQRVTLRCSPRSGDLSVYWYQQSLDQGLQFLIQYYNGEERAKGNILERFSAQQFPDLHSELNLSSLELGDSALYFCASSPSLGVTEAFFGQGTRLTVV.

This clone was seen a few times. The chain combines TRBV4-1 with TRBJ1-6; the D gene is possibly TRBD1 (6 bases). V lost 0 bases, J lost 7 bases, and 13 bases lay in between. The germline V gene encodes CDR1 MGHRA and CDR2 YSYEKL. The CDR3 has 16 amino acids. The CDR3 reads CASSQEGGGRNSPLHF. For the CDR3, the DNA is TGCGCCAGCAGCCAAGAAGGAGGGGGTAGGAATTCACCCCTCCACTTT.

The rearrangement links TRBV9 to TRBJ2-2; TRBD1 matches at 9 bases. The CDR3 spans 16 residues. Unmatched junction bases numbered 7, after V lost 3 bases and J lost 4 bases. Germline-derived CDR1 and CDR2 are SGDLS and YYNGEE. CDR3 loop: CASSANRGLGTGELFF. The DNA for the CDR3 is TGTGCCAGCAGCGCAAACAGGGGGCTGGGCACCGGGGAGCTGTTTTTT.

The chain couples TRBV2 to TRBJ2-5; D not resolved. This CDR3 region has 12 residues. Germline assignment: CDR1 SNHLY and CDR2 FYNNEI. Trimming took off 8 bases at V and 4 bases at J, with 11 bases between the two ends. The CDR3 region has the DNA TGTGCCAGCGCGGTAGACGGAGAGACCCAGTACTTC. Protein: CASAVDGETQYF. The variable domain in full, with the rest retrieved from reference TRBV2 and TRBJ2-5, is EPEVTQTPSHQVTQMGQEVILRCVPISNHLYFYWYRQILGQKVEFLVSFYNNEISEKSEIFDDQFSVERPDGSNFTLKIRSTKLEDSAMYFCASAVDGETQYFGPGTRLLVL.

This clone was found once. The chain carries TRBV11-3 and TRBJ2-7, with a weak D call TRBD2 (7 bases). Per the germline V gene, CDR1 is SGHNT and CDR2 is YENEEA. Deletions cut 5 bases from V and 6 bases from J, with 8 bases between. This CDR3 spans 11 amino acids. CDR3 bases: TGTGCCAGCAGCAGGGGGGGCGAGCAGTACTTC. Its translation: CASSRGGEQYF.